These 4 T cell receptor beta chains originate from one sample sequenced in a study of vaccination and CD4 T cells after COVID-19 (dated 2022 in TCRdb). The treatment or condition label of this sample denotes: approximately 9-day PBMC culture with coronavirus spike peptide pools or control peptides (ViraFEST assay). Library construction relied on PCR. The data were produced on an Illumina iSeq 100. TCR sequencing of DNA from cultured CD4+ T cells used the Oncomine TCR Beta short-read assay at the Johns Hopkins FTIC core. The public reads were run again by TCRdb, first through fastp at Q25 and then through MiXCR, and only productive beta chains were kept. Rows matching on CDR3 protein sequence are summarized as one entry with the most common DNA and genes. A total of roughly 20,000 distinct CDR3 sequences appear in this sample, roughly 71% of them only once. Around 7.3% of the sample comes from the top ten.

These TCRs' antigens remain unknown. Specimen: CD4+ T cells from blood, cultured in vitro. The receptors originated from a human donor who had recovered from COVID-19.

This clonotype was counted a few times. V is TRBV12-3 or TRBV12-4 and J is TRBJ2-3, with TRBD2 matching 10 bases. The trim removed 5 bases at V and 2 bases at J, leaving 7 bases unmatched. The CDR3 loop spans 16 amino acids. CDR3 coding DNA: TGTGCCAGCAGTCCCCGGACTAGCGGATCCACAGATACGCAGTATTTT. This codes for CASSPRTSGSTDTQYF.

The chain combines TRBV4-2 with TRBJ2-3, with D possibly TRBD1 on 6 matching bases. Deletions cut 1 base from V and 0 bases from J, with 11 bases between. The germline CDR1 and CDR2 sequences are LGHNA and YNFKEQ. CDR3 size: 16 residues. The CDR3 nucleotides are TGTGCCAGCAGCCAAGGCTACAGGGCTAGCACAGATACGCAGTATTTT. This gives the protein CASSQGYRASTDTQYF.

The V and J genes are TRBV7-3 and TRBJ2-5; no definite D call. Germline V gives CDR1 SGHTA, CDR2 FQGTGA. This CDR3 has 12 residues. Trimming pared 3 bases from V and 5 bases from J, leaving 7 bases between. CDR3 coding DNA: TGTGCCAGCAGCTTCGGTGGTGAGACCCAGTACTTC. Protein product: CASSFGGETQYF.

This chain links TRBV12-3 or TRBV12-4 with TRBJ2-5, with 12 positions matching TRBD2. V shed 1 base, J shed 5 bases, and the junction held 5 bases outside the gene matches. The CDR3 has 16 amino acids. In nucleotides, the CDR3 is TGTGCCAGCAGTTTAGGACTAGCGGGAGCCGGGGAGACCCAGTACTTC. This codes for CASSLGLAGAGETQYF.